This is a list of T cell receptor beta chains from one sample in a study of T cell responses to AZD1222 COVID-19 vaccine. Clones were read by immunoSEQ multiplex PCR, and TCRdb kept only the in-frame ones, dropping some. Of more than 95,000 clones in the sample, about nine tenths were seen once. The sample was peripheral blood, taken on day 0 of AZD1222 vaccination. The receptor source for this set is an adult in good health. Both conserved end residues are part of each CDR3. D genes are given only for firm matches. Only part of the rows carry a size: once, few, many, or a class if the clone is expanded.

j_call	v_call	d_call	clone_size	cdr3_aa	cdr3_nt
TRBJ1-1	TRBV28	.	.	CASSLLLGEGTEAFF	TGTGCCAGCAGTCTCCTTTTGGGGGAAGGCACTGAAGCTTTCTTT
TRBJ2-3	TRBV30	TRBD2	once	CAWRGSGRVDTQYF	TGTGCCTGGAGGGGCAGCGGGAGAGTGGATACGCAGTATTTT
TRBJ2-3	TRBV5-1	.	.	CASSLAGGGTDTQYF	TGCGCCAGCAGCTTGGCCGGGGGAGGTACAGATACGCAGTATTTT
TRBJ1-1	TRBV18	TRBD1	once	CASSQYIDRGNTEAFF	TGTGCCAGCTCCCAATATATCGACAGGGGGAACACTGAAGCTTTCTTT
TRBJ1-1	TRBV6-5	.	once	CASSAEVHTEAFF	TGTGCCAGCAGCGCCGAGGTTCACACTGAAGCTTTCTTT
TRBJ2-5	TRBV2	TRBD1	.	CATRLGTVETQYF	TGTGCCACCCGTCTCGGGACAGTTGAGACCCAGTACTTC
TRBJ1-1	TRBV28	.	.	CASSLTWDTEAFF	TGTGCCAGCAGTTTAACCTGGGACACTGAAGCTTTCTTT
TRBJ2-7	TRBV19	TRBD2	.	CASSIAGGWSYEQYF	TGTGCCAGTAGTATTGCGGGAGGATGGTCCTACGAGCAGTACTTC
TRBJ2-6	TRBV5-1	.	.	CASSLGPGSGANVLTF	TGCGCCAGCAGCCTTGGCCCGGGTTCCGGGGCCAACGTCCTGACTTTC
TRBJ2-3	TRBV6-5	.	.	CASSYDTSTDTQYF	TGTGCCAGCAGTTACGACACTAGCACAGATACGCAGTATTTT
TRBJ2-1	TRBV3-1/TRBV3-2	.	.	CASSQDLYNSYNEQFF	TGTGCCAGCAGCCAAGATCTGTATAACTCCTACAATGAGCAGTTCTTC
TRBJ1-5	TRBV6-1	.	few	CASSEVGVSQPQHF	TGTGCCAGCAGTGAAGTGGGGGTCAGTCAGCCCCAGCATTTT
TRBJ2-6	TRBV28	TRBD1	.	CASRTQGTNVLTF	TGTGCCAGCAGGACACAGGGGACCAACGTCCTGACTTTC
TRBJ1-3	TRBV5-1	TRBD1	.	CASSYTGEGNTIYF	TGCGCCAGCAGCTACACAGGGGAAGGAAACACCATATATTTT
TRBJ1-2	TRBV4-1	.	.	CASSQEGAGPIYGYTF	TGCGCCAGCAGCCAAGAGGGGGCCGGACCGATCTATGGCTACACCTTC
TRBJ2-3	TRBV12-3/TRBV12-4	.	.	CASSLTDTQYF	TGTGCCAGCAGTCTCACAGATACGCAGTATTTT
TRBJ1-1	TRBV29-1	.	.	CSGSVGRLEKAFF	TGCAGCGGGTCCGTTGGGAGACTAGAGAAAGCTTTCTTT
TRBJ2-7	TRBV6-2/TRBV6-3	TRBD1	.	CASSYPGTGKVTDEQYF	TGTGCCAGCAGTTATCCTGGGACAGGGAAAGTTACCGACGAGCAGTACTTC
TRBJ1-2	TRBV27	.	.	CASSLEAEGNYGYTF	TGTGCCAGCAGTTTAGAGGCAGAAGGGAACTATGGCTACACCTTC
TRBJ2-7	TRBV5-5	TRBD1	.	CASSLDTGTAMYEQYF	TGTGCCAGCAGCCTGGACACCGGGACAGCAATGTACGAGCAGTACTTC
TRBJ2-3	TRBV6-1	TRBD1	.	CASSERGQGLWTDTQYF	TGTGCCAGCAGTGAAAGGGGACAGGGGTTATGGACAGATACGCAGTATTTT
TRBJ2-1	TRBV24-1	.	.	CATSEVGDEQFF	TGTGCCACCAGTGAGGTAGGGGACGAGCAGTTCTTC
TRBJ2-5	TRBV25-1	TRBD1	.	CASAKGTGWETQYF	TGTGCCAGCGCTAAAGGGACAGGGTGGGAGACCCAGTACTTC
TRBJ2-1	TRBV29-1	.	.	CSVTSSYNEQFF	TGCAGCGTTACGAGCTCCTACAATGAGCAGTTCTTC
TRBJ2-7	TRBV5-6	.	.	CASSWGQGAFYF	.
TRBJ2-7	TRBV6-5	.	once	CASRLGGPLYEQYF	TGTGCCAGCAGGTTGGGGGGCCCCCTCTACGAGCAGTACTTC
TRBJ1-6	TRBV4-1	.	.	CASSQDRANPLHF	TGCGCCAGCAGCCAAGATCGAGCCAACCCCCTCCACTTT
TRBJ1-2	TRBV21-1	.	.	CASSKPHPMDSNYGYTF	TGTGCCAGCAGCAAACCCCACCCCATGGACAGTAACTATGGCTACACCTTC
TRBJ1-1	TRBV19	.	.	CASSIGPTPLKHEAFF	TGTGCCAGTAGTATCGGACCGACTCCCCTTAAGCATGAAGCTTTCTTT
TRBJ2-2	TRBV7-9	.	.	CASSLDGELFF	TGTGCCAGCAGTCTTGACGGGGAGCTGTTTTTT
TRBJ1-6	TRBV13	TRBD1	few	CASSSKNRGSPLHF	TGTGCCAGCAGCTCCAAGAACAGGGGTTCACCCCTCCACTTT
TRBJ2-2	TRBV10-1	.	.	CASSEATGELFF	TGCGCCAGCAGTGAGGCGACCGGGGAGCTGTTTTTT
TRBJ2-1	TRBV5-6	TRBD2	.	CASSLNGRARNEQFF	TGTGCCAGCAGCTTAAACGGGAGGGCCCGGAATGAGCAGTTCTTC
TRBJ2-3	TRBV27	.	.	CASSPSTDTQYF	TGTGCCAGCAGTCCCAGCACAGATACGCAGTATTTT
TRBJ1-1	TRBV5-5	.	.	CASSFGGAGVVEAFF	TGTGCCAGCAGCTTTGGGGGCGCGGGTGTCGTTGAAGCTTTCTTT
TRBJ2-1	TRBV6-1	.	.	CASSEFSGEYNEQFF	TGTGCCAGCAGTGAGTTTAGCGGAGAGTACAATGAGCAGTTCTTC
TRBJ2-3	TRBV28	TRBD2	.	CASSPSRGTSMVDTQYF	TGTGCCAGCAGTCCGAGTAGGGGGACTAGCATGGTAGATACGCAGTATTTT
TRBJ2-1	TRBV7-9	TRBD1	.	CASSLGQGFYNEQFF	TGTGCCAGCAGCTTAGGACAGGGATTCTACAATGAGCAGTTCTTC
TRBJ2-3	TRBV28	.	.	CASSPRGFGADTQYF	TGTGCCAGCAGTCCTAGGGGCTTCGGAGCAGATACGCAGTATTTT
TRBJ2-7	TRBV18	.	.	CASSPDSYEQYF	TGTGCCAGCTCACCGGACTCCTACGAGCAGTACTTC
TRBJ2-1	TRBV7-9	.	.	CASSSPAGLWDEQFF	TGTGCCAGCAGCTCCCCTGCGGGGTTGTGGGATGAGCAGTTCTTC
TRBJ2-7	TRBV5-1	TRBD1	.	CASSLDGTGNEQYF	TGCGCCAGCAGCTTGGATGGGACAGGGAACGAGCAGTACTTC
TRBJ1-5	TRBV28	TRBD1	.	CASSSPGGGQPQHF	TGTGCCAGCAGCTCCCCAGGGGGCGGTCAGCCCCAGCATTTT
TRBJ2-4	TRBV19	.	.	CASSRDRTKNIQYF	TGTGCCAGTAGTCGAGACAGGACCAAAAACATTCAGTACTTC
TRBJ1-4	TRBV9	.	.	CASSVDRAGPATNEKLFF	TGTGCCAGCAGCGTAGACAGGGCAGGACCCGCAACTAATGAAAAACTGTTTTTT
TRBJ1-4	TRBV19	.	.	CATAGPEGGGNEKLFF	TGTGCCACCGCGGGACCAGAGGGTGGGGGTAATGAAAAACTGTTTTTT
TRBJ1-2	TRBV28	TRBD1	.	CASSPRRPAGGDGYTF	TGTGCCAGCAGTCCCCGACGCCCGGCAGGGGGTGACGGCTACACCTTC
TRBJ2-1	TRBV5-4	TRBD1	.	CASTGQGNYNEQFF	TGTGCCAGCACGGGACAGGGAAACTACAATGAGCAGTTCTTC